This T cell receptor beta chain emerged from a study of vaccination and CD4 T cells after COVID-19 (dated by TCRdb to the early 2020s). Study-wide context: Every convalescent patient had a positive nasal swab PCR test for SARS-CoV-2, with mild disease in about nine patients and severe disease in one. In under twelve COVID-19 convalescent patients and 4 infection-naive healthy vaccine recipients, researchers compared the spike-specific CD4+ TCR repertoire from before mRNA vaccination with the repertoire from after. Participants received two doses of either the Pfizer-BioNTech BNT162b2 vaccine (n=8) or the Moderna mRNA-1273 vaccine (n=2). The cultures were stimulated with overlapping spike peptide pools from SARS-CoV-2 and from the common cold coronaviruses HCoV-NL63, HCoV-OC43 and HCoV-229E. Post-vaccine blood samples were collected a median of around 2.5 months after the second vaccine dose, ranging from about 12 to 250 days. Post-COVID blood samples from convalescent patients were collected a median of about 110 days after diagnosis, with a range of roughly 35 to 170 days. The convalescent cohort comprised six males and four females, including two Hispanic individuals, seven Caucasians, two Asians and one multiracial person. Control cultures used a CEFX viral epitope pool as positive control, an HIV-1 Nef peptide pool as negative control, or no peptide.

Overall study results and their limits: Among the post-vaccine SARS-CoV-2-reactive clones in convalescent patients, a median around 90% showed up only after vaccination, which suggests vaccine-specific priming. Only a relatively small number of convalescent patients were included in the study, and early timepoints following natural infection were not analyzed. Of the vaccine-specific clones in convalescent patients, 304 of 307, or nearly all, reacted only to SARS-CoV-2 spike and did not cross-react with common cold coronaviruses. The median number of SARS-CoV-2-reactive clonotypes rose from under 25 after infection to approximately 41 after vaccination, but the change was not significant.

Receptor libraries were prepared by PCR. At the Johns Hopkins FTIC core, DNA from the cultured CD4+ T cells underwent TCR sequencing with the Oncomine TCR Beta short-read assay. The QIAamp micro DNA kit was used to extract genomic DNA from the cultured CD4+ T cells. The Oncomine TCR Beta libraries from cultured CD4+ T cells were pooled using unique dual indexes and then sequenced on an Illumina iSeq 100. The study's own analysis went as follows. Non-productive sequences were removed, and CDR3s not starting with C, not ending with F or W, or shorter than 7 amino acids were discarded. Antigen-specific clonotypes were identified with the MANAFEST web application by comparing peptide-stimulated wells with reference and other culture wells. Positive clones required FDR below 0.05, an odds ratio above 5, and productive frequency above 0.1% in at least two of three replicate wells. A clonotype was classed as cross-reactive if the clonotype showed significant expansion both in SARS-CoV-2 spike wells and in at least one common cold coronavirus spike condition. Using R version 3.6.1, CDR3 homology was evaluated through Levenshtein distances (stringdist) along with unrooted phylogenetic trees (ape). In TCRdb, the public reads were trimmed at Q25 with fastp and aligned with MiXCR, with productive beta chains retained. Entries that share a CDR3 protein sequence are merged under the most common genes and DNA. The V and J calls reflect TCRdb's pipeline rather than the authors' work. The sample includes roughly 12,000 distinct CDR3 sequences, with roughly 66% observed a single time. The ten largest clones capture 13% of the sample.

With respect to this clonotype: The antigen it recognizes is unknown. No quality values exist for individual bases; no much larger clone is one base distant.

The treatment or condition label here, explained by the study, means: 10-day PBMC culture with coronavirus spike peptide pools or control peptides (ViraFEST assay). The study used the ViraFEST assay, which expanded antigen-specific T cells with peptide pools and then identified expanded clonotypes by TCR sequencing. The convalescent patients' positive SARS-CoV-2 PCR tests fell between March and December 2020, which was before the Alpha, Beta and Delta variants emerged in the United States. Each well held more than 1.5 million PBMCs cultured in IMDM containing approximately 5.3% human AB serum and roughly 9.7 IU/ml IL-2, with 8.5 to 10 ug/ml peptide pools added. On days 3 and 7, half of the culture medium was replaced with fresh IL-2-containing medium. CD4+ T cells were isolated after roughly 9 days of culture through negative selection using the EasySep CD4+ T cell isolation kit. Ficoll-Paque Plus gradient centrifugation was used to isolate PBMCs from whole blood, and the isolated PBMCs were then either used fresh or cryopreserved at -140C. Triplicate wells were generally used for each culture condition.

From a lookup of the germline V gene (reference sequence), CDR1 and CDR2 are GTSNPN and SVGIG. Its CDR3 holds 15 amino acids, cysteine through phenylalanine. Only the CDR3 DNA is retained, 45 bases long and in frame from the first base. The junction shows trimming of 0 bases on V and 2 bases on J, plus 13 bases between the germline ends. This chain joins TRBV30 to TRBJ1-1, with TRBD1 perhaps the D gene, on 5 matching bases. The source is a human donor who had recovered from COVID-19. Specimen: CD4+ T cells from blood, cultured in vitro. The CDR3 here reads CAWSVSWTSNTEAFF. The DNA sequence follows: TGTGCCTGGAGTGTATCCTGGACAAGTAACACTGAAGCTTTCTTT. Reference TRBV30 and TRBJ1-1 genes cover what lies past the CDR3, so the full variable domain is SQTIHQWPATLVQPVGSPLSLECTVEGTSNPNLYWYRQAAGRGLQLLFYSVGIGQISSEVPQNLSASRPQDRQFILSSKKLLLSDSGFYLCAWSVSWTSNTEAFFGQGTRLTVV.